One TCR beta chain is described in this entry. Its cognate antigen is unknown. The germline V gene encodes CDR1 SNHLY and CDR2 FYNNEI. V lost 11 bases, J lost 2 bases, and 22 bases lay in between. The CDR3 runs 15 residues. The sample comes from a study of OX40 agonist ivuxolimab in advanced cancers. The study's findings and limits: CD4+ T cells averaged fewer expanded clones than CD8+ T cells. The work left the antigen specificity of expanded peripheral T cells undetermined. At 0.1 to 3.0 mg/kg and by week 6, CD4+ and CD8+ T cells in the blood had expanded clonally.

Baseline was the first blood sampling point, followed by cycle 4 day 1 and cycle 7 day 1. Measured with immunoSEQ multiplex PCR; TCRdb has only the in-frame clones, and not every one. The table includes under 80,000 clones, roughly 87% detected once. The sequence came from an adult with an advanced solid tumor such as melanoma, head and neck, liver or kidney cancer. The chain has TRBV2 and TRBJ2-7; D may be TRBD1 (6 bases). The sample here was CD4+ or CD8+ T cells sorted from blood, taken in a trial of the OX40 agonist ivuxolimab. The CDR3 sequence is CAGTPRGTPTYEQYF. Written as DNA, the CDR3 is TGTGCCGGGACCCCGAGGGGGACGCCAACCTACGAGCAGTACTTC.